These 16 T cell receptor beta chains originate from one sample sequenced in a study of blood T cell repertoires in COVID-19. Clones were read by immunoSEQ multiplex PCR, and TCRdb kept only the in-frame ones, dropping some. The sample records about 300,000 clones, approximately 84% being singletons. What was sequenced was peripheral blood. Every receptor here comes from a human donor with COVID-19, enrolled during active disease. The donor label of this sample is uncertain.

This chain links TRBV2 with TRBJ2-7; 9 bases fit TRBD2. J gave up 4 bases and V 10 bases, and 11 bases lay outside the gene matches. Germline V gene sequence: CDR1 SNHLY, CDR2 FYNNEI. The CDR3 loop spans 14 amino acids. The CDR3 DNA follows: TGTGCCACCTTAGCGGGAGTTGGAAGGTACGAGCAGTACTTC. It codes for CATLAGVGRYEQYF.

This clone was counted a single time. V usage is TRBV19 and J usage is TRBJ2-1, with TRBD2 matching over 11 bases. With 10 bases clipped from V and 6 bases from J, the junction kept 17 bases outside the gene matches. The CDR3 covers 17 residues. Germline loops: CDR1 LNHDA, CDR2 SQIVND (reference sequence). The CDR3 is CATIARLAGSVVNEQFF. The DNA of the CDR3 is TGTGCCACCATCGCCCGACTAGCGGGAAGCGTAGTCAATGAGCAGTTCTTC.

The chain recombines TRBV7-2 with TRBJ2-6; 11 nucleotides agree with TRBD2. Germline CDR1 reads SGHTA; CDR2 reads FQGNSA. The CDR3 is 18 residues long. Trimming took 1 base from V and 2 from J; bases not matched to a gene: 4. CDR3 region: CASSLGHSGRAGANVLTF. CDR3 sequence (DNA): TGTGCCAGCAGCTTAGGGCATAGCGGGAGGGCTGGGGCCAACGTCCTGACTTTC. Supplemented by reference TRBV7-2 and TRBJ2-6, the full variable domain reads GAGVSQSPSNKVTEKGKDVELRCDPISGHTALYWYRQSLGQGLEFLIYFQGNSAPDKSGLPSDRFSAERTGGSVSTLTIQRTQQEDSAVYLCASSLGHSGRAGANVLTFGAGSRLTVL.

This clone was observed once. This chain links TRBV28 with TRBJ2-1; D may be TRBD2 (6 bases). Germline assignment: CDR1 MDHEN and CDR2 SYDVKM. Trimming removed 4 bases from V and 15 bases from J, with 25 bases in between. The CDR3 extends over 15 amino acids. The CDR3 nucleotides are TGTGCCAGCAGTTATCCGAAGGGCGGGATACCCTACGGGTTCTTC. This translates into CASSYPKGGIPYGFF.

This clone appeared a few times. V usage is TRBV27 and J usage is TRBJ2-7, with 7 bases that match TRBD2. V lost 3 bases to trimming and J lost 1 base; unmatched junction nucleotides: 6. This CDR3 comprises 15 residues. Germline loops: CDR1 MNHEY, CDR2 SMNVEV (reference sequence). Written as DNA, the CDR3 is TGTGCCAGCAGTTTGCGCGGGAGTCCATCCTACGAGCAGTACTTC. Translating gives CASSLRGSPSYEQYF.

The gene calls are TRBV28 and TRBJ1-2, with D perhaps TRBD1 (5 bases). This CDR3 is built from 14 residues. Looked up from germline, CDR1 is MDHEN and CDR2 is SYDVKM. V was clipped by 8 bases and J by 4 bases, with 17 bases between them. The DNA of the CDR3 is TGTGCCAGCTTGCCTAGTGGGGCCCCCTATGGCTACACCTTC. Protein product: CASLPSGAPYGYTF.

This clone came up a few times. This chain uses TRBV27 with TRBJ1-6, with D perhaps matching TRBD1 (6 bases). Trimming pared 8 bases from V and 7 bases from J, leaving 15 bases between. CDR1 is MNHEY, CDR2 SMNVEV, per germline (reference sequence). The CDR3 spans 14 residues. The CDR3 is CASCPQGTNSPLHF. The CDR3 DNA reads TGTGCCAGCTGTCCTCAGGGGACCAATTCACCCCTCCACTTT.

The chain uses TRBV2 and TRBJ2-3; maybe TRBD2 (6 bases). The V gene lost 4 bases and the J gene lost 0 bases, with 14 bases spanning the gap. CDR3 length equals 16 residues. Germline V gene lookup returns CDR1 SNHLY and CDR2 FYNNEI. The CDR3 sequence: CASSAGVGSSTDTQYF. The CDR3 DNA follows: TGTGCCAGCAGTGCGGGGGTGGGATCTAGCACAGATACGCAGTATTTT. The variable domain in full, completed from reference TRBV2 and TRBJ2-3, reads EPEVTQTPSHQVTQMGQEVILRCVPISNHLYFYWYRQILGQKVEFLVSFYNNEISEKSEIFDDQFSVERPDGSNFTLKIRSTKLEDSAMYFCASSAGVGSSTDTQYFGPGTRLTVL.

The rearrangement joins TRBV28 to TRBJ2-5; D is ambiguous. Between the trimmed V and J ends, which lost 6 bases and 5 bases, there was a span of 10 bases. This CDR3 contains 12 residues. Germline V gives CDR1 MDHEN, CDR2 SYDVKM. CDR3: CASSSPVETQYF. For the CDR3, the DNA is TGTGCCAGCAGCTCTCCAGTGGAGACCCAGTACTTC. Looking up the rest from reference TRBV28 and TRBJ2-5 gives the full variable domain: DVKVTQSSRYLVKRTGEKVFLECVQDMDHENMFWYRQDPGLGLRLIYFSYDVKMKEKGDIPEGYSVSREKKERFSLILESASTNQTSMYLCASSSPVETQYFGPGTRLLVL.

The table lists this clone with a few counts. This chain joins TRBV7-2 and TRBJ2-3; TRBD2 might be the D (6 bases). Germline V CDR1 and CDR2: SGHTA, FQGNSA. The CDR3 is 18 amino acids. The V end was cut by 3 bases, the J end by 1 base, with 20 bases between. Here the CDR3 reads CASSLAGTGTGGTDTQYF. CDR3 nucleotides: TGTGCCAGCAGCTTGGCGGGGACGGGAACAGGAGGCACAGATACGCAGTATTTT.

The V and J genes are TRBV10-3 and TRBJ2-3, with D tentatively TRBD2 (6 bases). The CDR3 extends over 15 amino acids. Germline CDR1 is ENHRY and CDR2 is SYGVKD. Trimming took off 2 bases at V and 0 bases at J, with 9 bases between the two ends. CDR3 amino acids: CAISEAGTSTDTQYF. The CDR3 nucleotides are TGTGCCATCAGTGAGGCCGGGACTAGCACAGATACGCAGTATTTT.

This chain connects TRBV12-3 or TRBV12-4 to TRBJ1-6, with 9 bases identical to TRBD1. The V segment lost 8 bases and the J segment 16 bases; nucleotides outside the gene matches: 9. The CDR3 runs to 12 residues. CDR3 DNA: TGTGCCAGCCAAACCCGGACAGGGGTACTCCACTTT. Amino acid sequence: CASQTRTGVLHF.

The chain couples TRBV2 to TRBJ1-5, with TRBD1 matching over 7 bases. This CDR3 comprises 13 residues. Per the germline V gene, CDR1 is SNHLY and CDR2 is FYNNEI. V gave up 5 bases and J gave up 5 bases; unmatched junction bases: 3. As DNA, the CDR3 is TGTGCCAGCAGTCGAACAGGGGATCAGCCCCAGCATTTT. Translating gives CASSRTGDQPQHF. The entire variable domain, with the rest obtained from reference TRBV2 and TRBJ1-5, is as follows: EPEVTQTPSHQVTQMGQEVILRCVPISNHLYFYWYRQILGQKVEFLVSFYNNEISEKSEIFDDQFSVERPDGSNFTLKIRSTKLEDSAMYFCASSRTGDQPQHFGDGTRLSIL.

The V and J genes are TRBV2 and TRBJ1-2, with a weak D call TRBD1 (5 bases). This CDR3 is built from 15 residues. Germline V gene data show CDR1 as SNHLY and CDR2 as FYNNEI. The V and J ends lost 8 bases and 7 bases respectively, with 23 bases between them. CDR3 DNA sequence: TGTGCCAGCCGGCAGGGTAGTATATTGCGCAGTGGCTACACCTTC. Its translation is CASRQGSILRSGYTF.

The DNA for the CDR3 is TGTGCCAGCACCCCCGGGGGTAGGGTTGGGCATTCACCCCTCCACTTT. Encoded protein: CASTPGGRVGHSPLHF. The chain is built from TRBV27 and TRBJ1-6; a possible D gene is TRBD1 (5 bases). Trimming stripped 7 bases from V and 8 bases from J, with 21 bases between. The CDR3 is made up of 16 amino acids. Germline assignment: CDR1 MNHEY and CDR2 SMNVEV (reference sequence).

As regards this clone: The junction departs from germline at one end; a sequencing error may be responsible. This chain connects TRBV7-7 to TRBJ1-5; 9 nucleotides align to TRBD1. Germline CDR1 and CDR2: SSHAT and FNYEAQ (reference sequence). This CDR3 has 15 amino acids. DNA for the CDR3: TGTGCTAGCAGCGCGGACAGGGGACGGAGGCAGCCCCAGCATTTT. It encodes CASSADRGRRQPQHF.